What follows is one T cell receptor (beta chain) and its context. The V segment lost 3 bases and the J segment 4 bases; nucleotides outside the gene matches: 4. CDR3 size: 15 residues. Germline V gives CDR1 KGHDR, CDR2 SFDVKD. The record originates from a study of blood T cell repertoires in COVID-19. Study context: COVID-19 samples from acute and convalescent phases originated in the United States, Italy and Spain. Sources were T cells, B-cell-depleted T cells, or PBMCs; the material itself was cDNA or gDNA.

Methods used by the authors: Estimates of nucleated cell counts were drawn from the amplification of reference gene primers. Assay used: immunoSEQ multiplex PCR; TCRdb lists only in-frame clones, some missing. D and trimming were read from the DNA, whereas the V and J calls and clone size are those reported in that table. The table includes hundreds of thousands of clones, approximately 83% detected once. The J gene is TRBJ1-5, the V gene TRBV24-1; 8 positions agree with TRBD1. The sequencing sample was made of peripheral blood. The sequence was obtained from a man aged 80 or over with acute or convalescent COVID-19. The CDR3 reads CATSDPRTGNQPQHF. The CDR3 DNA reads as TGTGCCACCAGTGATCCTCGGACAGGGAATCAGCCCCAGCATTTT.